Reported below is one T cell receptor (beta chain). Its specificity is not known. Germline V gives CDR1 SGDLS, CDR2 YYNGEE. V was trimmed by 4 bases and J by 4 bases, leaving 15 bases between them. The CDR3 sequence is 14 residues long. These data belong to a study of T cells after posttransplantation cyclophosphamide. Study outcomes and limitations: After PTCy, TRB diversity resembled that of CNI/methotrexate controls.

Clones were sequenced by immunoSEQ multiplex PCR, and TCRdb holds only the in-frame ones, with some missing. The sample shows tens of thousands of clones, 85% to 95% of them seen only once. On the day of bone marrow donation, the related graft donor provided peripheral blood. Material: PBMCs. This receptor was obtained from a woman aged 50 to 65 in good health and a related stem cell transplant donor. The V and J genes are TRBV9 and TRBJ2-7; TRBD2 is a possible D gene (6 bases). CDR3 bases: TGTGCCAGCAGCCCCTACGGAGGGGCATACGAGCAGTACTTC. It yields the protein CASSPYGGAYEQYF.